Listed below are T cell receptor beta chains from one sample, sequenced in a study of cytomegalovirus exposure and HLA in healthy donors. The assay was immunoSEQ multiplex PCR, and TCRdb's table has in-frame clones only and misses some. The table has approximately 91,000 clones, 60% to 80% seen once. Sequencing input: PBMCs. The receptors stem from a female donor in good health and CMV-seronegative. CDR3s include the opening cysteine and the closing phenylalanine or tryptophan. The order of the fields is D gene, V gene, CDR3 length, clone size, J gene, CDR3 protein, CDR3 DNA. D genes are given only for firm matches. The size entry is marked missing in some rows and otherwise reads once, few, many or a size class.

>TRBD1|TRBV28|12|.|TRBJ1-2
CASSDRVGGYTF
TGTGCCAGCAGCGACAGGGTAGGAGGCTACACCTTC
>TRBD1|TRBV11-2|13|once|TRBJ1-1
CASSPGTGMVAFF
TGTGCCAGCAGCCCCGGGACAGGGATGGTAGCTTTCTTT
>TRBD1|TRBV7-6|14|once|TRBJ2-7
CASSLVGTGYEQYF
TGTGCCAGCAGCTTAGTTGGGACAGGGTACGAGCAGTACTTC
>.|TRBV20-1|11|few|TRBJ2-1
CSASSSNEQFF
TGCAGTGCTAGTAGTTCCAATGAGCAGTTCTTC
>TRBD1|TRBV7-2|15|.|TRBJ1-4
CASSPQGAPNEKLFF
TGTGCCAGCAGCCCACAGGGGGCACCTAATGAAAAACTGTTTTTT
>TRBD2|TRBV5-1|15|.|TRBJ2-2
CASSWTSGGVGELFF
TGCGCCAGCAGCTGGACTAGCGGGGGCGTCGGGGAGCTGTTTTTT
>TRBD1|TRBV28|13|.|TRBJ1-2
CASSSGQNYGYTF
TGTGCCAGCAGTTCGGGACAGAACTATGGCTACACCTTC
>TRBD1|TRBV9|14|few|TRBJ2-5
CASSGTGGMETQYF
TGTGCCAGCAGCGGGACAGGTGGGATGGAGACCCAGTACTTC
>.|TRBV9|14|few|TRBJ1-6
CASSVEGENSPLHF
TGTGCCAGCAGCGTAGAGGGAGAAAATTCACCCCTCCACTTT
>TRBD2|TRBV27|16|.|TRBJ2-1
CASSRASGVSGDEQFF
TGTGCCAGCAGCCGAGCTAGCGGTGTCTCCGGGGATGAGCAGTTCTTC
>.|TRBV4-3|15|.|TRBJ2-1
CASSQGINRYNEQFF
TGCGCCAGCAGCCAAGGAATCAACAGGTACAATGAGCAGTTCTTC
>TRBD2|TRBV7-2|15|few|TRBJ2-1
CASSLGGGRYNEQFF
TGTGCCAGCAGCTTGGGCGGGGGGCGGTACAATGAGCAGTTCTTC
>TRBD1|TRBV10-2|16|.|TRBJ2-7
CASSERGQSQSYEQYF
TGCGCCAGCAGTGAACGGGGACAGTCTCAATCTTACGAGCAGTACTTC
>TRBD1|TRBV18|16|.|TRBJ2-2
CASSLTDRGVTGELFF
TGTGCCAGCTCACTCACGGACAGGGGGGTCACCGGGGAGCTGTTTTTT
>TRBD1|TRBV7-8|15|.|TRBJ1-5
CASSRGGAGNQPQHF
TGTGCCAGCAGCCGAGGGGGCGCGGGCAATCAGCCCCAGCATTTT
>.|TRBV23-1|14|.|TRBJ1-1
CASSQPTGAFEAFF
TGCGCCAGCAGTCAACCCACGGGAGCGTTTGAAGCTTTCTTT
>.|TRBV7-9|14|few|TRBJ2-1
CASSPRAVVNEQFF
TGTGCCAGCAGCCCGAGGGCCGTGGTTAATGAGCAGTTCTTC
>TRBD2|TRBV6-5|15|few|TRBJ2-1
CASSYSPSGNNEQFF
TGTGCCAGCAGTTACTCACCTAGCGGGAATAATGAGCAGTTCTTC
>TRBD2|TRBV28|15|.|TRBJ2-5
CASSTTSGSLETQYF
TGTGCCAGCAGTACTACTAGCGGGAGCCTGGAGACCCAGTACTTC
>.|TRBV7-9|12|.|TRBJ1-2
CSSSFLDRKYTF
TGTTCCAGCAGCTTCCTAGACAGGAAATACACCTTC
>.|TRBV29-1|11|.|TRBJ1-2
CSVEDRGGYTF
TGCAGCGTTGAAGACAGGGGTGGCTACACCTTC
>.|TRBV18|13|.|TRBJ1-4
CASSTTGNEKLFF
TGTGCCAGCTCTACCACAGGGAATGAAAAACTGTTTTTT
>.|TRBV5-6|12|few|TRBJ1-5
CASSLGGEAQHF
TGTGCCAGCAGCTTGGGAGGGGAGGCCCAGCATTTT
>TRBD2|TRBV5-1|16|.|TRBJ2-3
CASSLGSSGDTDTQYF
TGCGCCAGCAGCTTGGGTTCTAGCGGGGACACAGATACGCAGTATTTT
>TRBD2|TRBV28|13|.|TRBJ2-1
CASSFGSSGIQFF
TGTGCCAGCAGTTTCGGGTCTAGCGGGATACAATTCTTC
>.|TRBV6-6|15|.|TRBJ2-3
CASSRSLASTDTQYF
TGTGCCAGCAGTAGGTCTCTAGCCAGCACAGATACGCAGTATTTT
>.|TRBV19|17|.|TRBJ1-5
CASSIKGVISGNQPQHF
TGTGCCAGTAGTATTAAGGGGGTAATTTCTGGCAATCAGCCCCAGCATTTT
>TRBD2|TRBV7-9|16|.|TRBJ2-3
CASSSGLAGGSDTQYF
TGTGCCAGCAGCTCCGGACTAGCGGGGGGTTCAGATACGCAGTATTTT
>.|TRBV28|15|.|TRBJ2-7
CASSRTTGPTYEQYF
TGTGCCAGCAGTCGGACAACAGGTCCCACCTACGAGCAGTACTTC
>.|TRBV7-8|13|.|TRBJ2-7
CASSLGSRYEQYF
TGTGCCAGCAGCTTAGGAAGTCGGTACGAGCAGTACTTC
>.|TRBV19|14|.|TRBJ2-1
CASSIDWGLAWQFF
TGTGCCAGTAGTATAGATTGGGGACTCGCCTGGCAGTTCTTC
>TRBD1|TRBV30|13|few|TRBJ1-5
CAWDREGNQPQHF
TGTGCCTGGGACAGGGAGGGCAATCAGCCCCAGCATTTT
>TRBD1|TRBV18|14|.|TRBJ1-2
CASSPARGDYGYTF
TGTGCCAGCTCACCGGCCAGGGGGGACTATGGCTACACCTTC
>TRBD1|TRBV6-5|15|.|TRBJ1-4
CASSLATGGNEKLFF
TGTGCCAGCAGCCTAGCGACAGGGGGCAATGAAAAACTGTTTTTT
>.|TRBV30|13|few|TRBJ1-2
CAWKRGAKYGYTF
TGTGCCTGGAAGCGGGGGGCAAAATATGGCTACACCTTC
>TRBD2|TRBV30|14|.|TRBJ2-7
CAWRVAGVAEEQYF
TGTGCCTGGAGGGTAGCGGGAGTGGCGGAAGAGCAGTACTTC
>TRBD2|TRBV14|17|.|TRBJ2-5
CASSQGLLAGPQETQYF
TGTGCCAGCAGCCAAGGTCTCCTAGCGGGGCCGCAAGAGACCCAGTACTTC
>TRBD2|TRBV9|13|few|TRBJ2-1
CASSVTSVNEQFF
TGTGCCAGCAGCGTTACTAGCGTCAATGAGCAGTTCTTC
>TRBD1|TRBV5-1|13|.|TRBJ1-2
CASSTGQVDGYTF
TGCGCCAGCAGCACCGGACAGGTGGATGGCTACACCTTC
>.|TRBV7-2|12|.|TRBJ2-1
CASSFRVNEQFF
TGTGCCAGCAGCTTCAGGGTGAATGAGCAGTTCTTC
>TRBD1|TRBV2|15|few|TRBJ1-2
CASSETGQGNYGYTF
TGTGCCAGCAGTGAAACGGGACAGGGTAACTATGGCTACACCTTC
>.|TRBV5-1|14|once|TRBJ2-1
CASSWSRSDNEQFF
TGCGCCAGCAGCTGGAGTAGGTCTGACAATGAGCAGTTCTTC
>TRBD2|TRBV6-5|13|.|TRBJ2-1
CASSSSSGNEQFF
TGTGCCAGCAGTTCCTCTAGCGGCAATGAGCAGTTCTTC
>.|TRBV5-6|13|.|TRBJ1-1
CASSMTPNTEAFF
TGTGCCAGCAGCATGACACCGAACACTGAAGCTTTCTTT
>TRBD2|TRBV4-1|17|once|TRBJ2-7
CASSQTSGRAVAGEQYF
TGCGCCAGCAGCCAGACTAGCGGGAGGGCCGTTGCTGGCGAGCAGTACTTC
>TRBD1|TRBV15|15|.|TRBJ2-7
CATSREQGARYEQYF
TGTGCCACCAGCAGAGAACAGGGGGCGCGGTACGAGCAGTACTTC
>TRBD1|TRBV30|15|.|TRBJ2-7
CAWSAGTGVAYEQYF
TGTGCCTGGAGTGCCGGGACAGGGGTGGCCTACGAGCAGTACTTC